What follows describes a single T cell receptor beta chain. This record comes from a study of OX40 agonist ivuxolimab in advanced cancers. Produced via immunoSEQ multiplex PCR; TCRdb's table is partial and in-frame only. The table lists around 95,000 clones, nearly 90% of them singletons, with more than 0.15% in the top ten. This material consisted of CD4+ or CD8+ T cells sorted from blood, taken in a trial of the OX40 agonist ivuxolimab. The sequence derives from an adult with an advanced solid tumor such as melanoma, head and neck, liver or kidney cancer.

CDR3 region: CASSQAGGNNQPQHF. The DNA for the CDR3 is TGCGCCAGCAGCCAAGCAGGGGGGAACAATCAGCCCCAGCATTTT. This rearrangement joins TRBV4-1 to TRBJ1-5, with 7 positions matching TRBD1. CDR3 length equals 15 residues. Germline assignment: CDR1 MGHRA and CDR2 YSYEKL. Trimming at V came to 1 base and at J to 3 bases, leaving 3 bases not matched to a gene.